This TCR beta chain was recorded in a study of blood T cell repertoires in COVID-19. In the study overall: Donors in the United States, Italy and Spain gave samples during acute or convalescent COVID-19.

V was shortened by 4 bases and J by 7 bases, with 8 bases between the two germline ends. Germline V gene data show CDR1 as SNHLY and CDR2 as FYNNEI. The CDR3 runs to 12 residues. This table comes from immunoSEQ multiplex PCR, and its TCRdb copy is limited to in-frame clones, with some not included. The sample gives approximately 150,000 clones, 80% of which show up once; 6% is in the top ten. The sequencing input was PBMCs or T cells enriched from blood (not recorded which). J is TRBJ1-5 and V is TRBV2; the D is unclear. This receptor was identified in a middle-aged man who had recovered from COVID-19. The CDR3 DNA follows: TGTGCCAGCAGTGCAGATCAACAGCCCCAGCATTTT. Translating gives CASSADQQPQHF. The full variable domain, rest sourced from reference TRBV2 and TRBJ1-5, is EPEVTQTPSHQVTQMGQEVILRCVPISNHLYFYWYRQILGQKVEFLVSFYNNEISEKSEIFDDQFSVERPDGSNFTLKIRSTKLEDSAMYFCASSADQQPQHFGDGTRLSIL.